This T cell receptor (beta chain) was recovered during a study of control samples from healthy donors and cancer patients. Germline V gives CDR1 MNHNS, CDR2 SASEGT. V lost 1 base and J lost 4, with 13 bases in between. This CDR3 has 15 amino acids. Measured with immunoSEQ multiplex PCR; TCRdb has only the in-frame clones, and not every one. The sample data list 150,000 to 200,000 clones. The sample comprised blood. The sequence came from a woman aged 25 to 39 in good health. The V call is TRBV6-1, the J call TRBJ1-2; D may be TRBD1 (5 bases). The CDR3 nucleotides are TGTGCCAGCAGTGAAGTCGGGAGGGACGGCTATGGCTACACCTTC. It specifies CASSEVGRDGYGYTF.